This passage covers 30 T cell receptor beta chains from one sample sequenced in a study of CXCR3-negative and CXCR3-positive naive CD8 T cells. Libraries were UMI-labeled 5' RACE TRB cDNA. Using the 5' RACE reads, TCRdb records one entry per CDR3 protein without DNA. Its table records 150,000 or so distinct CDR3 sequences. Sequencing used naive CXCR3- CD8+ T cells from blood. This sample's subset: CD45RO-CCR7+CD27+CD95- naive CD8+ T cells lacking CXCR3 (TNR3-). The source of these receptors is a human donor in good health. Some clones in this sample may be carry-over from other donors' samples.

The chain links TRBV9 to TRBJ1-2; TCRdb names TRBD1, which stays unverified in the absence of DNA. Germline V gene data show CDR1 as SGDLS and CDR2 as YYNGEE. This CDR3 contains 15 residues. CDR3 amino acids: CASSARTDGDYGYTF.

V and J are TRBV2 and TRBJ2-3; there is no DNA to check the TCRdb D call of TRBD2. Per the germline V gene, CDR1 is SNHLY and CDR2 is FYNNEI. This CDR3 spans 18 amino acids. Here the CDR3 reads CASSEEGKAGGTRYTQYF.

The J gene is TRBJ2-3, the V gene TRBV9; TCRdb's assignment of TRBD2 cannot be checked, as there is no DNA. The CDR3 loop spans 14 amino acids. Germline CDR1 reads SGDLS; CDR2 reads YYNGEE. The CDR3 spells CASSENWPMVTQYF.

The V and J genes are TRBV27 and TRBJ2-7; the D call from TCRdb, TRBD1, cannot be confirmed without DNA. CDR3 size: 14 residues. CDR1 and CDR2 (germline): MNHEY, SMNVEV (reference sequence). The CDR3 is CASSPGTGGDEQYF.

The J gene is TRBJ1-2, the V gene TRBV29-1; TCRdb proposes TRBD1, but this gene call is untestable without DNA. Per germline, CDR1 SQVTM and CDR2 ANQGSEA. The CDR3 is 18 residues long. CDR3 amino acids: CSVEITAFSGTPETGYTF.

The rearrangement links TRBV6-6 to TRBJ2-1; TCRdb's D call of TRBD2 is untestable without DNA. The germline gives CDR1 MNHNY, CDR2 SVGAGI (reference sequence). The CDR3 consists of 15 residues. CDR3 amino acids: CASSLTSGYYNEQFF.

The chain joins TRBV7-9 to TRBJ2-4; the TRBD1 assignment by TCRdb is unverifiable without DNA. Germline CDR1 reads SEHNR; CDR2 reads FQNEAQ (reference sequence). The CDR3 consists of 15 residues. The CDR3 protein is CASSQGVLAKNIQYF.

The V gene is TRBV7-9, the J gene TRBJ2-7; TCRdb outputs TRBD1, but without DNA this stays unchecked. This CDR3 comprises 14 residues. The germline V gene has CDR1 SEHNR and CDR2 FQNEAQ (reference sequence). The CDR3 is CASSPPTGSYEQYF. The full variable domain, in which reference TRBV7-9 and TRBJ2-7 provide the parts outside the CDR3, is DTGVSQNPRHKITKRGQNVTFRCDPISEHNRLYWYRQTLGQGPEFLTYFQNEAQLEKSRLLSDRFSAERPKGSFSTLEIQRTEQGDSAMYLCASSPPTGSYEQYFGPGTRLTVT.

This sequence joins TRBV29-1 and TRBJ1-2; TCRdb calls TRBD1, which cannot be checked without DNA. CDR1 is SQVTM, CDR2 ANQGSEA, per germline. The CDR3 length is 13 residues. The chain's CDR3 is CSVPNEGRYGYTF.

This rearrangement joins TRBV6-5 to TRBJ2-3. Germline-derived CDR1 and CDR2 are MNHEY and SVGAGI. The CDR3 has 14 residues. The CDR3 sequence: CASSYRVETDTQYF.

The chain links TRBV7-8 to TRBJ2-2; TCRdb gives TRBD1 as the D gene, but with no DNA this cannot be confirmed. The CDR3 extends over 12 amino acids. Germline V CDR1 and CDR2: SGHVS, FQNEAQ. CDR3 amino acids: CASSTGGGELFF.

V is TRBV9 and J is TRBJ1-3; TCRdb names TRBD1, which stays unverified in the absence of DNA. The CDR3 has 17 residues. In germline, CDR1 is SGDLS, CDR2 YYNGEE. CDR3 amino acids: CASSHTRARTPGNTIYF.

The rearrangement uses TRBV19 and TRBJ2-5; TCRdb proposes TRBD1, but this gene call is untestable without DNA. Germline CDR1 reads LNHDA; CDR2 reads SQIVND (reference sequence). The CDR3 is made up of 15 amino acids. CDR3 sequence: CASSPRVSTQETQYF.

The J gene is TRBJ2-7, the V gene TRBV7-3; TCRdb's D call of TRBD1 is untestable without DNA. Germline V gene sequence: CDR1 SGHTA, CDR2 FQGTGA. This CDR3 has 16 amino acids. The CDR3 spells CASSLTGGTGIYEQYF.

The chain combines TRBV29-1 with TRBJ2-3; TCRdb lists TRBD2, though no DNA is available to test this call. Germline loops: CDR1 SQVTM, CDR2 ANQGSEA. The CDR3 runs to 17 residues. CDR3 region: CSVRGRTSGGDGMAQYF.

This sequence joins TRBV7-9 and TRBJ2-3; TCRdb calls TRBD1, which cannot be checked without DNA. Germline CDR1 reads SEHNR; CDR2 reads FQNEAQ (reference sequence). The CDR3 has 16 residues. The CDR3 loop reads CASSLGQDHPTDTQYF.

CDR3 in amino acids: CASSYILAGGPTGELFF. V gene TRBV6-6 combines with J gene TRBJ2-2; the TRBD2 assignment by TCRdb is unverifiable without DNA. CDR3 length: 17 amino acids. The germline gives CDR1 MNHNY, CDR2 SVGAGI (reference sequence).

The chain employs TRBV9 and TRBJ2-2; the TCRdb D gene call, TRBD2, has no DNA to confirm it. The germline gives CDR1 SGDLS, CDR2 YYNGEE. There are 16 residues in the CDR3. The CDR3 loop reads CASSVDSGGATGELFF.

This chain joins TRBV7-8 and TRBJ2-2; no DNA is available, so the TRBD2 call from TCRdb remains unchecked. This CDR3 spans 17 amino acids. Per germline, CDR1 SGHVS and CDR2 FQNEAQ. CDR3 amino acids: CASSQRLAGVGTGELFF. The complete variable domain, with remaining parts taken from reference TRBV7-8 and TRBJ2-2, reads GAGVSQSPRYKVAKRGQDVALRCDPISGHVSLFWYQQALGQGPEFLTYFQNEAQLDKSGLPSDRFFAERPEGSVSTLKIQRTQQEDSAVYLCASSQRLAGVGTGELFFGEGSRLTVL.

The rearrangement uses TRBV11-3 and TRBJ2-5. The germline V gene has CDR1 SGHNT and CDR2 YENEEA. This CDR3 spans 13 amino acids. The CDR3: CASSHRVQETQYF.

The CDR3 loop reads CASSFKGNTGELFF. J is TRBJ2-2 and V is TRBV5-6. Germline-derived CDR1 and CDR2 are SGHDT and YYEEEE. The CDR3 extends over 14 amino acids. Together with reference TRBV5-6 and TRBJ2-2, the CDR3 gives the full variable domain: DAGVTQSPTHLIKTRGQQVTLRCSPKSGHDTVSWYQQALGQGPQFIFQYYEEEERQRGNFPDRFSGHQFPNYSSELNVNALLLGDSALYLCASSFKGNTGELFFGEGSRLTVL.

The chain carries TRBV19 and TRBJ2-1. Germline V gene sequence: CDR1 LNHDA, CDR2 SQIVND (reference sequence). This CDR3 region has 14 residues. CDR3 protein: CASSLESSYNEQFF.

This chain uses TRBV29-1 with TRBJ1-2. From germline, CDR1 is SQVTM and CDR2 ANQGSEA. The CDR3 is made up of 12 amino acids. CDR3 residues: CSVGPDGYGYTF.

The chain employs TRBV6-2 or TRBV6-3 and TRBJ2-1. CDR3 length: 15 amino acids. Germline V lookup: CDR1 MNHEY, CDR2 SVGEGT. CDR3 sequence: CASSYISRVGNEQFF.

The chain links TRBV6-5 to TRBJ2-7; no DNA is available, so the TRBD1 call from TCRdb remains unchecked. CDR1 MNHEY and CDR2 SVGAGI come from the germline V gene. The CDR3 has 15 amino acids. This CDR3 is CASSYEQGNSYEQYF.

V is TRBV28 and J is TRBJ2-7; TCRdb designates TRBD1, a call that cannot be tested without DNA. The CDR3 totals 13 residues. From germline, CDR1 is MDHEN and CDR2 SYDVKM. The CDR3 sequence: CASSSPVSYEQYF.

The genes are TRBV9 and TRBJ2-5; as DNA is missing, the TRBD1 call by TCRdb cannot be tested. From germline, CDR1 is SGDLS and CDR2 YYNGEE. The CDR3 covers 14 residues. The CDR3: CASSITGGQETQYF. The variable domain in full, with the rest retrieved from reference TRBV9 and TRBJ2-5, is DSGVTQTPKHLITATGQRVTLRCSPRSGDLSVYWYQQSLDQGLQFLIQYYNGEERAKGNILERFSAQQFPDLHSELNLSSLELGDSALYFCASSITGGQETQYFGPGTRLLVL.

The chain carries TRBV7-9 and TRBJ2-7. The germline V gene has CDR1 SEHNR and CDR2 FQNEAQ (reference sequence). CDR3 length: 15 amino acids. The CDR3 sequence: CASSPAVATIYEQYF.

This chain uses TRBV28 with TRBJ2-1; TCRdb lists TRBD2, though no DNA is available to test this call. Germline V gives CDR1 MDHEN, CDR2 SYDVKM. This CDR3 is built from 14 residues. CDR3: CASSSGRGYNEQFF.

The CDR3 reads CASSSGGYNEQFF. The rearrangement uses TRBV5-1 and TRBJ2-1; TCRdb selects TRBD2, and the lack of DNA leaves this call unchecked. The V gene's germline CDR1 is SGHRS and CDR2 YFSETQ. The CDR3 is 13 amino acids.